This T cell receptor beta chain derives from a study of early T cells in non-severe SARS-CoV-2 infection. On the study more broadly: Investigators sequenced bulk RNA drawn from unsorted whole blood, and chains remained unpaired. Study-level findings and limits: There was a bias toward anti-spike CD8 responses in VDJdb matching, which missed private and CD4 specificities.

In the library, individual cDNA molecules carried attached unique molecular identifiers. TCRdb reanalysed the 5' RACE reads using MiXCR and keeps one entry per CDR3 protein. The data hold about 58,000 distinct CDR3 sequences, with under 15% observed a single time. This clonotype has ten or more counts. Its antigen is not known. The origin of this receptor is an adult who was a healthcare worker with PCR-confirmed SARS-CoV-2 infection or an uninfected control (not recorded which). Specimen: whole blood.

CDR3 nucleotide sequence: TGCAGTGCTAGAGCTAGCAATCAGCCCCAGCATTTT. Protein product: CSARASNQPQHF. The chain combines TRBV20-1 with TRBJ1-5; no firm D call. Germline values: CDR1 DFQATT, CDR2 SNEGSKA (reference sequence). The V gene lost 1 base and the J gene lost 0 bases, with 1 base spanning the gap. The CDR3 extends over 12 amino acids.